This TCR beta chain appears in the sequencing data of a study of long-term antiretroviral therapy in people with HIV. Trimming removed 0 bases from V and 0 bases from J, with 6 bases in between. The CDR3 length is 14 residues. Germline assignment: CDR1 SGHDT and CDR2 YYEEEE. At survey level, the immunoSEQ assay was run in its v3.0 version. The sequencing target was 40,000-50,000 T-cell genomes per sample. TCRdb's table, derived via immunoSEQ multiplex PCR, lists solely in-frame clones and lacks some. The sample has about 28,000 clones, roughly 88% seen once; the top ten hold about 4.3%. The sequenced sample was unsorted PBMCs, obtained 0.5 years after starting antiretroviral therapy. This sequence joins TRBV5-6 and TRBJ2-5; D ambiguous. The clonotype originates from a woman under 30 with HIV. CDR3 protein: CASSLGGYQETQYF. In DNA form, the CDR3 reads TGTGCCAGCAGCTTGGGGGGATACCAAGAGACCCAGTACTTC.